The sequence of this T cell receptor (beta chain) was determined in a study of beta chain features in type 1 diabetes. The study, taken as a whole, reports: Within patients, naive, central memory and Treg TCRB repertoires seemed more similar than within healthy donors. TCRB CDR3s were moderately but significantly shorter in Type 1 diabetes patients in all four CD4+ subsets. Junctions at VDJ sites from type 1 diabetes patients had fewer insertions and more deletions.

The CDR3 length is 15 residues. V was cut by 2 bases and J by 0 bases, with 9 bases left in between. Germline V gives CDR1 SGDLS, CDR2 YYNGEE. With respect to this clone: The target antigen is unknown.

Every bit of the isolated RNA underwent reverse transcription, so sequencing read expressed TCRB transcripts. Generated by immunoSEQ multiplex PCR, the TCRdb table keeps only in-frame clones and is missing some. The table shows roughly 250,000 clones, with around 20% occurring only once. Each sorted fraction was over 95% pure. Source material: naive CD4+ T cells from blood. V and J are TRBV9 and TRBJ2-1; possibly TRBD1 for D (5 bases). This receptor was taken from a woman between 35 and 50 years old with type 1 diabetes. The CDR3 here is CASSVTGYSYNEQFF. As DNA, the CDR3 is TGTGCCAGCAGCGTCACAGGTTACTCCTACAATGAGCAGTTCTTC.